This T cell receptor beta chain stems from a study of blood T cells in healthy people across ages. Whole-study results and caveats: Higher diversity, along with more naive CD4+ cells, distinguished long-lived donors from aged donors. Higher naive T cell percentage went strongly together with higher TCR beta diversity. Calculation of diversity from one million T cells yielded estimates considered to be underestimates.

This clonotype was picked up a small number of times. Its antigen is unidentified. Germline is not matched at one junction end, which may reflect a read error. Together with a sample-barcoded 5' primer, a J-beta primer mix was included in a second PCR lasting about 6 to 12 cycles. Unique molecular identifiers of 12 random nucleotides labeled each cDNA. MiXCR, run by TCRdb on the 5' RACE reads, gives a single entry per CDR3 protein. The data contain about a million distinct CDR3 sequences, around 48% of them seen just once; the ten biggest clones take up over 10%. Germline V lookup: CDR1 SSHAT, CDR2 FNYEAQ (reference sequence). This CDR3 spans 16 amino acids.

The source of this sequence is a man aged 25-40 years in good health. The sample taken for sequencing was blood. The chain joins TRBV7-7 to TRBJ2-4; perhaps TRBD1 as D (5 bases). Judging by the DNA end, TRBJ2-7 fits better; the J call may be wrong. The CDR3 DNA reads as TGTGCTAGCAGCTTAGGTGCAGGGATTTTGACGGACGAGCAGTACTTC. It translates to CASSLGAGILTDEQYF.